The clone carrying this T cell receptor (beta chain) has a handful of counts. Only in-frame clones appear in the TCRdb table, and some are missing; sequencing was by immunoSEQ multiplex PCR. Of 150,000 or so clones in the sample, roughly four fifths are singletons; the top ten hold about 16%. V was shortened by 0 bases and J by 4 bases, with 9 bases between the two germline ends. Germline values: CDR1 SGHAT, CDR2 FQNNGV. The CDR3 is 14 amino acids. The data were obtained in a study of blood T cell repertoires in COVID-19. For the study at large: The origin of the acute and convalescent COVID-19 samples was the United States, Italy and Spain.

V and J are TRBV11-2 and TRBJ1-2; D unresolved. The specimen sequenced was peripheral blood. This clonotype originated in a human donor with acute or convalescent COVID-19. The donor label of this sample is uncertain. The CDR3: CASSLDPGLYGYTF. In nucleotides, the CDR3 is TGTGCCAGCAGCTTAGATCCAGGCCTCTATGGCTACACCTTC.